The 24 T cell receptor beta chains reported below all come from one sample, sequenced in a study of beta chain features in type 1 diabetes. Study-wide points: When Type 1 diabetes patients were examined, their TCRB CDR3s proved moderately but significantly shorter in all four CD4+ subsets.

The antigens for these receptors are not known. What was sequenced were expressed TCRB transcripts, since all of the isolated RNA had been reverse transcribed. TCRdb's copy holds only in-frame clones and misses some; the assay was immunoSEQ multiplex PCR. This sample has a few hundred thousand clones; approximately 16% occur once, and the top ten carry approximately 0.015%. Sequenced sample: naive CD4+ T cells from blood. These receptors originate from a man aged 18-30 years with type 1 diabetes.

The chain carries TRBV11-2 and TRBJ2-5; 12 positions agree with TRBD2. With V trimmed by 5 bases and J by 8 bases, 12 bases remained unmatched. Per the germline V gene, CDR1 is SGHAT and CDR2 is FQNNGV. The CDR3 has 16 amino acids. CDR3 protein: CASSPPLLAGGATQYF. In DNA form, the CDR3 reads TGTGCCAGCAGCCCCCCTCTACTAGCGGGGGGTGCCACCCAGTACTTC.

The chain has TRBV28 and TRBJ1-3, with D maybe TRBD1 (6 bases). There are 17 residues in the CDR3. Trimming removed 5 bases at V and 0 bases at J, with 17 bases between. From germline, CDR1 is MDHEN and CDR2 SYDVKM. DNA for the CDR3: TGTGCCAGCAGTGGGGCCCCGGGACACCACTCTGGAAACACCATATATTTT. This translates into CASSGAPGHHSGNTIYF. The entire variable domain, with the rest obtained from reference TRBV28 and TRBJ1-3, is as follows: DVKVTQSSRYLVKRTGEKVFLECVQDMDHENMFWYRQDPGLGLRLIYFSYDVKMKEKGDIPEGYSVSREKKERFSLILESASTNQTSMYLCASSGAPGHHSGNTIYFGEGSWLTVV.

V usage is TRBV7-2 and J usage is TRBJ2-3; TRBD1 aligns across 8 bases. The V gene's germline CDR1 is SGHTA and CDR2 FQGNSA. J was trimmed by 3 bases and V by 4 bases; bases with no gene match: 15. The length of the CDR3 is 18 residues. DNA for the CDR3: TGTGCCAGCAGCTCCACTCCCTGGACAGGGTATATTACAGATACGCAGTATTTT. Translating it yields CASSSTPWTGYITDTQYF.

This clone was found a few times. The chain links TRBV7-9 to TRBJ2-7; possibly TRBD1 for D (6 bases). Germline V lookup: CDR1 SEHNR, CDR2 FQNEAQ (reference sequence). The germline V and J ends were trimmed by 1 base and 0 bases, with 10 bases remaining between them. The CDR3 has 15 amino acids. The CDR3 DNA sequence: TGTGCCAGCAGCTTAGTTCAGGGGTACTCCTACGAGCAGTACTTC. This translates into CASSLVQGYSYEQYF.

The rearrangement links TRBV18 to TRBJ2-7; D is undetermined. Germline values: CDR1 KGHSH, CDR2 LQKENI. Trimming took off 7 bases at V and 2 bases at J, with 6 bases between the two ends. There are 11 residues in the CDR3. The CDR3 loop reads CASLSTYEQYF. The CDR3 DNA reads TGTGCCAGCTTGAGTACCTACGAGCAGTACTTC.

This clone was seen a handful of times. This chain joins TRBV5-6 and TRBJ2-1; 14 positions agree with TRBD2. Germline loops: CDR1 SGHDT, CDR2 YYEEEE. V lost 3 bases to trimming and J lost 4 bases; unmatched junction nucleotides: 6. The CDR3 is 17 residues long. The CDR3 here is CASSYSGTSGGYNEQFF. CDR3 nucleotides: TGTGCCAGCAGCTATTCCGGGACTAGCGGGGGTTACAATGAGCAGTTCTTC.

The sample holds a few counts of this clone. This chain uses TRBV30 with TRBJ1-6, with 10 positions matching TRBD1. Germline CDR1 and CDR2: GTSNPN and SVGIG (reference sequence). The V gene end was trimmed by 5 bases and the J gene end by 9 bases; junction bases not matched to a gene: 7. The CDR3 has 14 amino acids. This chain's CDR3 is CAWGEDRGPSPLHF. CDR3 sequence (DNA): TGTGCCTGGGGTGAAGACAGGGGGCCTTCACCCCTCCACTTT. Filled out from reference TRBV30 and TRBJ1-6, the complete variable domain reads SQTIHQWPATLVQPVGSPLSLECTVEGTSNPNLYWYRQAAGRGLQLLFYSVGIGQISSEVPQNLSASRPQDRQFILSSKKLLLSDSGFYLCAWGEDRGPSPLHFGNGTRLTVT.

The chain employs TRBV4-1 and TRBJ2-5; no reliable D call. Trimming removed 8 bases at V and 2 bases at J, with 12 bases between. Germline values: CDR1 MGHRA, CDR2 YSYEKL. The CDR3 runs to 13 residues. The CDR3 nucleotides read TGCGCCAGCTCATCCACACTACAAGAGACCCAGTACTTC. This translates into CASSSTLQETQYF.

V usage is TRBV11-2 and J usage is TRBJ2-5; TRBD1 matches 12 bases. Germline assignment: CDR1 SGHAT and CDR2 FQNNGV. The CDR3 is made up of 15 amino acids. V lost 6 bases, J lost 3 bases, and 5 bases stayed unmatched. CDR3: CASRPGTGGEETQYF. CDR3 sequence (DNA): TGTGCCAGCAGGCCCGGGACAGGGGGCGAAGAGACCCAGTACTTC.

This clone was picked up one time. V and J are TRBV28 and TRBJ2-1, with D maybe TRBD2 (5 bases). The CDR3 is made up of 16 amino acids. Trimming stripped 6 bases from V and 1 base from J, with 16 bases between. Germline V lookup: CDR1 MDHEN, CDR2 SYDVKM. The CDR3 DNA is TGTGCCAGCAGGGAATCTGGGAGCAGGTCCTACAATGAGCAGTTCTTC. Amino acids: CASRESGSRSYNEQFF.

The CDR3 loop reads CASSARQGREQETQYF. The CDR3 region has the DNA TGTGCCAGCAGCGCCCGACAGGGCCGGGAGCAAGAGACCCAGTACTTC. J is TRBJ2-5 and V is TRBV11-3; D perhaps matches TRBD1 (7 bases). V dropped 5 bases and J dropped 2 bases, with 18 bases sitting between them. The CDR3 spans 16 residues. Germline-derived CDR1 and CDR2 are SGHNT and YENEEA.

This clone was recorded a few times. The chain links TRBV30 to TRBJ2-3; a possible D gene is TRBD2 (6 bases). CDR1 and CDR2 from the germline V gene are GTSNPN and SVGIG (reference sequence). This CDR3 contains 14 residues. V lost 0 bases to trimming and J lost 3 bases, with 10 bases between them. The CDR3 DNA follows: TGTGCCTGGAGTGTACTCGGGAGAACAGATACGCAGTATTTT. It specifies CAWSVLGRTDTQYF.

This rearrangement joins TRBV10-3 to TRBJ2-3, with 9 bases fitting TRBD2. V dropped 6 bases and J dropped 2; count of bases not matched to a gene: 12. The CDR3 loop spans 17 amino acids. In germline, CDR1 is ENHRY, CDR2 SYGVKD. The chain's CDR3 is CAIRDLNLAGNTDTQYF. The CDR3 nucleotides are TGTGCCATCAGGGATCTAAACCTAGCGGGGAACACAGATACGCAGTATTTT.

This rearrangement joins TRBV5-4 to TRBJ2-7; TRBD2 matches at 10 bases. V shed 4 bases, J shed 4 bases, and the junction held 8 bases outside the gene matches. There are 15 residues in the CDR3. Germline loops: CDR1 SGHNT, CDR2 YYREEE (reference sequence). The chain's CDR3 is CASSPGLAEGYEQYF. The CDR3, as DNA: TGTGCCAGCAGCCCAGGACTAGCGGAGGGATACGAGCAGTACTTC. The full variable domain, with the rest looked up from reference TRBV5-4 and TRBJ2-7, is ETGVTQSPTHLIKTRGQQVTLRCSSQSGHNTVSWYQQALGQGPQFIFQYYREEENGRGNFPPRFSGLQFPNYSSELNVNALELDDSALYLCASSPGLAEGYEQYFGPGTRLTVT.

The chain combines TRBV4-1 with TRBJ2-7; 8 bases map to TRBD2. The V gene's germline CDR1 is MGHRA and CDR2 YSYEKL. With 3 bases clipped from V and 3 bases from J, the junction kept 13 bases outside the gene matches. CDR3 length: 17 residues. Written as DNA, the CDR3 is TGCGCCAGCAGCCAGCTCCACGGAAGCGGGGGACTCTACGAGCAGTACTTC. Protein product: CASSQLHGSGGLYEQYF.

This clone was recorded a few times. This chain uses TRBV7-2 with TRBJ2-1; 10 bases line up with TRBD1. V shed 4 bases, J shed 6 bases, and the junction held 3 bases outside the gene matches. Germline V gene data show CDR1 as SGHTA and CDR2 as FQGNSA. The CDR3 totals 14 residues. The CDR3 sequence is CASSSGQGSNEQFF. The CDR3 region has the DNA TGTGCCAGCAGCTCGGGACAGGGGAGCAATGAGCAGTTCTTC.

J is TRBJ1-2 and V is TRBV7-9, with 8 bases lining up with TRBD1. CDR1 SEHNR and CDR2 FQNEAQ come from the germline V gene (reference sequence). Trimming took 5 bases from V and 4 from J; bases not matched to a gene: 6. The CDR3 runs to 14 residues. For the CDR3, the DNA is TGTGCCAGCAGCCCCGCCGGGACAGGCTATGGCTACACCTTC. Translated: CASSPAGTGYGYTF.

The table lists this clone with many counts. The chain links TRBV15 to TRBJ2-7; D is possibly TRBD1 (6 bases). Germline V CDR1 and CDR2: LNHNV, YYDKDF (reference sequence). This CDR3 spans 13 amino acids. The V gene lost 4 bases and the J gene lost 3 bases, with 10 bases spanning the gap. Here the CDR3 reads CATSTQTGYEQYF. The CDR3 coding sequence is TGTGCCACCAGCACGCAGACAGGCTACGAGCAGTACTTC.

This clone has more than one count but fewer than ten. The chain recombines TRBV5-1 with TRBJ1-5; weak D call: TRBD1 (6 bases). The CDR3 is made up of 14 amino acids. Germline loops: CDR1 SGHRS, CDR2 YFSETQ. Trimming cost V 0 bases and J 5 bases, with 9 bases left between them. CDR3 amino acids: CASSLASGDQPQHF. In nucleotides, the CDR3 is TGCGCCAGCAGCTTGGCGTCAGGGGATCAGCCCCAGCATTTT. Full variable domain (outside the CDR3, taken from reference TRBV5-1 and TRBJ1-5): KAGVTQTPRYLIKTRGQQVTLSCSPISGHRSVSWYQQTPGQGLQFLFEYFSETQRNKGNFPGRFSGRQFSNSRSEMNVSTLELGDSALYLCASSLASGDQPQHFGDGTRLSIL.

The J gene is TRBJ2-7, the V gene TRBV19; TRBD1 agrees at 8 bases. J was trimmed by 4 bases and V by 5 bases; bases with no gene match: 4. CDR3 length: 13 residues. The germline gives CDR1 LNHDA, CDR2 SQIVND (reference sequence). This CDR3 is CASSFGQGYEQYF. The CDR3 DNA follows: TGTGCCAGTAGTTTTGGACAGGGATACGAGCAGTACTTC.

The table lists this clone with a few counts. The rearrangement uses TRBV7-9 and TRBJ1-1; D gene ambiguous. CDR1 is SEHNR, CDR2 FQNEAQ, per germline (reference sequence). The CDR3 is 11 amino acids. V lost 4 bases and J 8 bases, leaving 8 bases between the germline ends. The CDR3 coding sequence is TGTGCCAGCAGCTATAGTAGCGAAGCTTTCTTT. Translated, it gives CASSYSSEAFF.

The V gene is TRBV6-5, the J gene TRBJ2-3, with a possible D match to TRBD2 (5 bases). V was clipped by 6 bases and J by 3 bases, with 10 bases between them. This CDR3 spans 13 amino acids. Per germline, CDR1 MNHEY and CDR2 SVGAGI. The CDR3 here is CASRRRETDTQYF. In nucleotides, the CDR3 is TGTGCCAGCAGACGAAGGGAGACAGATACGCAGTATTTT.

The sample holds a few counts of this clone. This chain joins TRBV19 and TRBJ2-7; 7 bases agree with TRBD1. Per germline, CDR1 LNHDA and CDR2 SQIVND (reference sequence). There are 13 residues in the CDR3. Trimming at V came to 9 bases and at J to 0 bases, leaving 5 bases not matched to a gene. The CDR3 reads CASRQGSSYEQYF. The CDR3 coding sequence is TGTGCCAGCCGACAGGGTAGCTCCTACGAGCAGTACTTC.

This sequence joins TRBV15 and TRBJ2-7; no firm D call. Germline V gene lookup returns CDR1 LNHNV and CDR2 YYDKDF (reference sequence). Trimming shortened V by 1 base and J by 6 bases, and 16 bases separated the two germline ends. The CDR3 extends over 15 amino acids. As DNA, the CDR3 is TGTGCCACCAGCAGAGCCATGACCTTAGCACGCGAGCAGTACTTC. Protein: CATSRAMTLAREQYF.